The next 29 T cell receptor beta chains were all read from a single sample in a study of blood T cells in healthy people across ages (dated by TCRdb to the mid-2010s). Library preparation was by 5' RACE. Sequenced on an Illumina HiSeq 2500. The second PCR ran for about 6 to 12 cycles and used a J-beta primer mix along with a sample-barcoded 5' primer. Using fastp at Q25 and MiXCR, TCRdb reprocessed the public reads and kept productive beta chains. For every CDR3 protein sequence, its rows merge into one entry that carries the most common genes and DNA. The sample table contains over 1.5 million distinct CDR3 sequences; only one count was recorded for about 50% of them. Jointly, the top ten make up 2.1% of the sample. The sample taken for sequencing was blood. The receptors originated from a middle-aged woman in good health.

This clonotype has only a few counts. J is TRBJ2-7 and V is TRBV20-1; weak D call: TRBD1 (6 bases). This CDR3 is built from 14 residues. V was pared by 6 bases and J by 2 bases, with 17 bases between. From germline, CDR1 is DFQATT and CDR2 SNEGSKA (reference sequence). CDR3 DNA: TGCAGTGCCCTGCAACAGGGTGGTCCCTACGAGCAGTACTTC. Protein product: CSALQQGGPYEQYF.

A few counts support this clonotype. V is TRBV7-2 and J is TRBJ2-7; 9 bases match TRBD2. The length of the CDR3 is 19 residues. V shed 1 base and J 5 bases; nucleotides not matched to a gene: 18. Germline V lookup: CDR1 SGHTA, CDR2 FQGNSA. The DNA for the CDR3 is TGTGCCAGCAGCTTAGTGCCAGCGGGGGGCTCGGGGATTAGGGACGAGCAGTACTTC. Translation: CASSLVPAGGSGIRDEQYF.

This CDR3 reads CASSQDPDSANNSPLHF. CDR3 sequence (DNA): TGCGCCAGCAGCCAAGACCCGGACAGCGCCAATAATTCACCCCTCCACTTT. The rearrangement links TRBV4-3 to TRBJ1-6, with TRBD1 as a possible D gene (6 bases). The germline gives CDR1 LGHNA, CDR2 YSLEER. V was pared by 0 bases and J by 5 bases, with 14 bases between. CDR3 size: 17 residues.

This clonotype was seen a few times. The V and J genes are TRBV29-1 and TRBJ1-4; weak D call: TRBD1 (6 bases). V was shortened by 5 bases and J by 1 base, with 14 bases between the two germline ends. The CDR3 length is 15 residues. Germline V CDR1 and CDR2: SQVTM, ANQGSEA. The CDR3 sequence is CSVLPGHQTNEKLFF. The CDR3 region has the DNA TGCAGCGTTTTACCGGGACACCAAACTAATGAAAAACTGTTTTTT.

The V gene is TRBV7-2, the J gene TRBJ2-1; TRBD1 might be the D (5 bases). Germline V gives CDR1 SGHTA, CDR2 FQGNSA. V was cut by 2 bases and J by 6 bases, with 11 bases left in between. CDR3 size: 14 residues. This CDR3 is CASSLSRAGNEQFF. The CDR3 DNA sequence: TGTGCCAGCAGCTTATCCAGGGCTGGCAATGAGCAGTTCTTC.

The chain couples TRBV12-3 or TRBV12-4 to TRBJ2-3, with a weak D call TRBD2 (6 bases). Trimming left V 7 bases short and J 8 bases short, with 16 bases between. This CDR3 contains 13 residues. The CDR3 DNA follows: TGTGCCAGCAACGAAGTGCGGGGAGGTACGCAGTATTTT. This sequence encodes CASNEVRGGTQYF.

This clonotype was found a few times. This chain joins TRBV10-3 and TRBJ2-1, with TRBD2 matching over 15 bases. This CDR3 contains 14 residues. V lost 10 bases to trimming and J lost 9 bases; unmatched junction nucleotides: 7. Germline CDR1 and CDR2: ENHRY and SYGVKD. The CDR3: CATMGLAGGGEQFF. CDR3 bases: TGTGCCACCATGGGACTAGCGGGGGGAGGTGAGCAGTTCTTC.

V and J are TRBV5-1 and TRBJ2-1, with TRBD1 matching 10 bases. With the DNA end fitting TRBJ2-7 better, the J assignment may be wrong. The CDR3 runs to 15 residues. Germline CDR1 and CDR2: SGHRS and YFSETQ. The CDR3 sequence is CASSLGGQGYNEQYF. The CDR3 nucleotides read TGCGCCAGCAGCTTGGGGGGACAGGGGTACAATGAGCAGTACTTC.

This chain links TRBV2 with TRBJ2-3, with D possibly being TRBD1 or TRBD2 (6 bases each). V was shortened by 9 bases and J by 4 bases, with 17 bases between the two germline ends. The germline V gene has CDR1 SNHLY and CDR2 FYNNEI. This CDR3 contains 14 residues. CDR3 DNA sequence: TGTGCCAGTCTGGGGGGCAGGGGCGCAGATACGCAGTATTTT. Its translation is CASLGGRGADTQYF.

CDR3 sequence reads: CASSLRQGGFSYEQYF. In DNA form, the CDR3 reads TGTGCCAGCAGCTTAAGACAGGGCGGATTCTCCTACGAGCAGTACTTC. This sequence joins TRBV7-2 and TRBJ2-7; TRBD1 matches at 7 bases. The V and J ends lost 2 bases and 0 bases, in that order; junction bases with no gene match: 7. In germline, CDR1 is SGHTA, CDR2 FQGNSA. The CDR3 is made up of 16 amino acids.

Here the CDR3 DNA reads TGTGCCAGCAGTGAAAGGACAGGGATTGTGAATGAGCAGTTCTTC. Residues: CASSERTGIVNEQFF. The chain joins TRBV2 to TRBJ2-1; 8 bases are a match to TRBD1. With 2 bases clipped from V and 7 bases from J, the junction kept 7 bases outside the gene matches. Germline CDR1 reads SNHLY; CDR2 reads FYNNEI. This CDR3 has 15 residues.

CDR3 loop: CASKMGGSTDTQYF. CDR3 nucleotides: TGTGCCAGCAAGATGGGCGGCAGCACAGATACGCAGTATTTT. This chain joins TRBV5-4 and TRBJ2-3, with D unclear. The CDR3 spans 14 residues. Trimming removed 6 bases at V and 0 bases at J, with 11 bases between. Germline CDR1 reads SGHNT; CDR2 reads YYREEE (reference sequence). Combining the CDR3 with reference TRBV5-4 and TRBJ2-3 gives the whole variable domain ETGVTQSPTHLIKTRGQQVTLRCSSQSGHNTVSWYQQALGQGPQFIFQYYREEENGRGNFPPRFSGLQFPNYSSELNVNALELDDSALYLCASKMGGSTDTQYFGPGTRLTVL.

This chain links TRBV7-3 with TRBJ2-3; D uncertain. Germline lookup yields CDR1 SGHTA and CDR2 FQGTGA. Trimming took off 5 bases at V and 0 bases at J, with 9 bases between the two ends. This CDR3 has 14 residues. DNA for the CDR3: TGTGCCAGCAGCCATGGGCTGAGCACAGATACGCAGTATTTT. Translated, it gives CASSHGLSTDTQYF.

The V and J genes are TRBV7-2 and TRBJ2-4, with TRBD2 matching over 15 bases. The DNA end is more similar to TRBJ2-7, so the J call may be wrong. The CDR3 sequence is 18 residues long. CDR1 and CDR2 (germline): SGHTA, FQGNSA. CDR3 bases: TGTGCCAGCAGCCTGGGACTAGCGGGGGGCGGACCTACCTACGAGCAGTACTTC. Its translation: CASSLGLAGGGPTYEQYF.

This clonotype has a count of ten or more. The rearrangement joins TRBV7-2 to TRBJ2-7, with D maybe TRBD1 (6 bases). V was shortened by 3 bases and J by 0 bases, with 9 bases between the two germline ends. From germline, CDR1 is SGHTA and CDR2 FQGNSA. The CDR3 consists of 14 residues. CDR3 sequence: CASSFRDTSYEQYF. In nucleotides, the CDR3 is TGTGCCAGCAGCTTCCGGGACACCTCCTACGAGCAGTACTTC.

The chain uses TRBV6-2 or TRBV6-3 and TRBJ2-1; no clear D. The V gene's germline CDR1 is MNHEY and CDR2 SVGEGT. The CDR3 totals 14 residues. V gave up 0 bases and J gave up 1 base, with 4 bases separating them. This CDR3 reads CASSYSISYNEQFF. CDR3 coding DNA: TGTGCCAGCAGTTACTCTATTTCCTACAATGAGCAGTTCTTC.

This clonotype was found a few times. V and J are TRBV5-1 and TRBJ2-7; no clear D gene. The germline V gene encodes CDR1 SGHRS and CDR2 YFSETQ. The CDR3 sequence is 13 residues long. The V and J ends lost 0 bases and 3 bases respectively, with 7 bases between them. CDR3 sequence: CASSLEDDYEQYF. The CDR3 nucleotides read TGCGCCAGCAGCTTGGAGGACGACTACGAGCAGTACTTC.

This clonotype has only a few counts. The V gene is TRBV4-2, the J gene TRBJ1-2; TRBD1 aligns across 7 bases. This CDR3 comprises 14 residues. Germline CDR1 is LGHNA and CDR2 is YNFKEQ. J was trimmed by 2 bases and V by 2 bases; bases with no gene match: 2. In DNA form, the CDR3 reads TGTGCCAGCAGCCAAAAACAGGGGAACTATGGCTACACCTTC. Translated, it gives CASSQKQGNYGYTF.

The table lists this clonotype with a few counts. The chain combines TRBV7-9 with TRBJ2-7, with TRBD1 as a possible D gene (5 bases). Germline V gene lookup returns CDR1 SEHNR and CDR2 FQNEAQ (reference sequence). Trimming pared 5 bases from V and 2 bases from J, leaving 13 bases between. CDR3 length: 14 residues. The CDR3 DNA reads as TGTGCCAGCAGCCCACGTGGGGCTCCCTACGAGCAGTACTTC. Its protein is CASSPRGAPYEQYF.

In DNA, the CDR3 is TGTGCCAGCAGGCCGGGACTAGCGGGGTGGGGGAATGAGCAGTTCTTC. Translation: CASRPGLAGWGNEQFF. The V and J genes are TRBV9 and TRBJ2-1; 13 nucleotides match TRBD2. J gave up 7 bases and V 5 bases, and 9 bases lay outside the gene matches. Germline V gene sequence: CDR1 SGDLS, CDR2 YYNGEE. This CDR3 has 16 residues.

CDR3 nucleotides: TGTGCCAGCAGTTACTCGCGCCTGACTAGCGGGGACACAGATACGCAGTATTTT. This codes for CASSYSRLTSGDTDTQYF. V and J are TRBV6-2 or TRBV6-3 and TRBJ2-3, with 11 bases lining up with TRBD2. CDR3 length: 18 amino acids. Germline trimming cut 0 bases from V and 2 bases from J; bases unmatched to any gene: 7. Germline CDR1 and CDR2: MNHEY and SVGEGT.

The chain is built from TRBV10-3 and TRBJ1-2; perhaps TRBD1 as D (5 bases). Germline loops: CDR1 ENHRY, CDR2 SYGVKD. This CDR3 comprises 16 residues. V lost 5 bases, J lost 1 base, and 17 bases lay in between. The CDR3 DNA follows: TGTGCCATCAGTCATCGTGGGGACGACCTTAACTATGGCTACACCTTC. Its protein is CAISHRGDDLNYGYTF.

V is TRBV5-1 and J is TRBJ2-5; D is undetermined. V was clipped by 4 bases and J by 1 base, with 11 bases between them. This CDR3 spans 14 amino acids. The germline CDR1 and CDR2 sequences are SGHRS and YFSETQ. The CDR3 sequence is CASSPSPSQETQYF. CDR3 bases: TGCGCCAGCAGCCCTTCCCCCAGCCAAGAGACCCAGTACTTC.

V is TRBV5-1 and J is TRBJ2-1, with TRBD1 as a possible D gene (6 bases). The CDR3 extends over 14 amino acids. The V gene's germline CDR1 is SGHRS and CDR2 YFSETQ. Trimming stripped 4 bases from V and 8 bases from J, with 16 bases between. This CDR3 is CASSMGHPKDEQFF. CDR3 sequence (DNA): TGCGCCAGCAGCATGGGACACCCAAAGGATGAGCAGTTCTTC.

There are a few counts of this clonotype. The chain joins TRBV7-2 to TRBJ2-4; weak D call: TRBD1 (5 bases). This CDR3 comprises 11 residues. V was shortened by 4 bases and J by 9 bases, with 7 bases between the two germline ends. CDR1 and CDR2 (germline): SGHTA, FQGNSA. The CDR3 sequence is CASSSGSIQYF. CDR3 nucleotides: TGTGCCAGCAGCTCAGGGTCCATTCAGTACTTC.

The chain couples TRBV27 to TRBJ2-1; 7 nucleotides match TRBD1. CDR1 and CDR2 (germline): MNHEY, SMNVEV (reference sequence). CDR3 length equals 16 residues. V lost 2 bases and J lost 4; bases outside the gene matches: 8. The CDR3 DNA sequence: TGTGCCAGCAGTTTAGTGCAGGGGGTGAAGTACAATGAGCAGTTCTTC. Its protein is CASSLVQGVKYNEQFF.

This clonotype showed up just a few times. V usage is TRBV12-3 or TRBV12-4 and J usage is TRBJ1-2; 8 bases agree with TRBD1. Trimming removed 6 bases from V and 6 bases from J; junction bases left unmatched: 9. CDR3 length equals 14 residues. In DNA, the CDR3 is TGTGCCAGCAGACCCACAGGGGGTCGGGATGGCTACACCTTC. Translating it yields CASRPTGGRDGYTF.

The chain uses TRBV20-1 and TRBJ2-7; weak D call: TRBD1 (5 bases). From germline, CDR1 is DFQATT and CDR2 SNEGSKA (reference sequence). The CDR3 is made up of 15 amino acids. With 3 bases removed from V and 4 bases from J, the gap between germline ends came to 19 bases. For the CDR3, the DNA is TGCAGTGCTAGGCCCAATAGGGGCAGCTTATACGAGCAGTACTTC. Protein: CSARPNRGSLYEQYF.

The J gene is TRBJ2-3, the V gene TRBV27, with D perhaps assigned TRBD1 or TRBD2 (5 bases each). The germline V gene encodes CDR1 MNHEY and CDR2 SMNVEV (reference sequence). V dropped 4 bases and J dropped 2 bases, with 22 bases sitting between them. The length of the CDR3 is 18 residues. The CDR3 sequence is CASSSHSSGPIDTDTQYF. Written as DNA, the CDR3 is TGTGCCAGCAGTTCTCATTCCTCGGGACCGATTGACACAGATACGCAGTATTTT.